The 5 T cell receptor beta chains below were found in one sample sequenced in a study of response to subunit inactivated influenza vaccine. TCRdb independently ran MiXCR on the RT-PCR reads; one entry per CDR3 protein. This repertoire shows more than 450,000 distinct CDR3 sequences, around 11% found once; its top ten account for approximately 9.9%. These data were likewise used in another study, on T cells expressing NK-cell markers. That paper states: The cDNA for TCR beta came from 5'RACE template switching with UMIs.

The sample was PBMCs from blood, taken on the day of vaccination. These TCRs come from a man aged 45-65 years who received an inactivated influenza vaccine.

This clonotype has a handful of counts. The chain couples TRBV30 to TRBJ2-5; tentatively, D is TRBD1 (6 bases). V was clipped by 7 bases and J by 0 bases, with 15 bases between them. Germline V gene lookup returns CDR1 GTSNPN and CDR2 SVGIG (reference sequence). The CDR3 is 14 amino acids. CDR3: CASGDVSYQETQYF. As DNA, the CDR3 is TGTGCCTCAGGGGATGTCTCGTACCAAGAGACCCAGTACTTC.

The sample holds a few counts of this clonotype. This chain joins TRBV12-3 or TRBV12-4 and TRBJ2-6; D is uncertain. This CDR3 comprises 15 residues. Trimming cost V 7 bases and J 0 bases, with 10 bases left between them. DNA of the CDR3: TGTGCCAGCAAGACGTCCACCTCTGGGGCCAACGTCCTGACTTTC. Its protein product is CASKTSTSGANVLTF.

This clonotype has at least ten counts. This chain's CDR3 is CASRLGTGGNNEQFF. CDR3 nucleotides: TGTGCCAGCAGGCTGGGGACAGGGGGTAACAATGAGCAGTTCTTC. This chain connects TRBV28 to TRBJ2-1; TRBD1 aligns across 11 bases. The germline V gene has CDR1 MDHEN and CDR2 SYDVKM. CDR3 length: 15 amino acids. Germline trimming cut 6 bases from V and 5 bases from J; bases unmatched to any gene: 6. The full variable domain, rest sourced from reference TRBV28 and TRBJ2-1, is DVKVTQSSRYLVKRTGEKVFLECVQDMDHENMFWYRQDPGLGLRLIYFSYDVKMKEKGDIPEGYSVSREKKERFSLILESASTNQTSMYLCASRLGTGGNNEQFFGPGTRLTVL.

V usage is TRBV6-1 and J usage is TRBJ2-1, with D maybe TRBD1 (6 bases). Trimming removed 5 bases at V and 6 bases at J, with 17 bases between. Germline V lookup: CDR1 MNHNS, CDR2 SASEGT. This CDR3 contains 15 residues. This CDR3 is CASSRFNRESNEQFF. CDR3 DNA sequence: TGTGCCAGCAGTCGCTTTAACAGGGAGAGCAATGAGCAGTTCTTC.

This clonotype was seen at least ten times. CDR3: CASSSSGISYEQYF. The CDR3 DNA follows: TGTGCCAGCAGCAGTAGCGGGATCTCCTACGAGCAGTACTTC. The J gene is TRBJ2-7, the V gene TRBV7-2, with 8 bases that match TRBD2. This CDR3 comprises 14 residues. Germline V gives CDR1 SGHTA, CDR2 FQGNSA. V shed 5 bases and J 0 bases; nucleotides not matched to a gene: 3.